Here is one T cell receptor beta chain with its context. Its matching antigen is unknown. The sample belongs to a study of Graves' ophthalmopathy and Graves' hyperthyroidism. General observations from the study: Most thyroid clonotypes with frequency above 0.001 were detected in blood too.

With V trimmed by 6 bases and J by 2 bases, 7 bases remained unmatched. The CDR3 contains 16 residues. Germline CDR1 and CDR2: MNHNS and SASEGT. RNA served as the template for amplifying TCR beta CDR3 regions. Amplification began with first-round RT-PCR using HTBI primers, then second-round multiplex PCR was performed. MiXCR was run by TCRdb on the multiplex PCR reads, yielding one entry per CDR3 protein. The sample has roughly 400,000 distinct CDR3 sequences, around 19% seen once. Out of roughly 9.3 ml of fresh peripheral blood, PBMCs were obtained. V gene TRBV6-1 combines with J gene TRBJ2-2; 9 bases are shared with TRBD1. The receptor was isolated from a woman aged 18-29 years with Graves' ophthalmopathy. The material sequenced was peripheral blood. CDR3 in amino acids: CASSITGQGNTGELFF. DNA for the CDR3: TGTGCCAGCAGCATTACGGGACAGGGCAACACCGGGGAGCTGTTTTTT.